These T cell receptor beta chains were read from a single sample in a study of molecular identifiers for immune sequencing clone quantification. TCRdb re-analysed the PCR reads in MiXCR, keeping a single row per CDR3 protein. The repertoire consists of about half a million distinct CDR3 sequences, with over 20% occurring once and the leading ten covering about 0.8%. Material for sequencing was naive CD8+ T cells from blood, with Jurkat cell RNA spiked in. The origin of the receptors is a human donor in good health. Some libraries in this study had Jurkat cell RNA spiked in. The CDR3 runs from the conserved cysteine through the conserved F or W. Some rows mark clone size as missing; the rest say once, few, many or name a class of expanded clone.

V | size | CDR3
TRBV5-1 | - | CASSPGTSGSYNEQFF
TRBV14 | - | CASSQVYGRVTGELFF
TRBV11-2 | few | CASSLVNEQYF
TRBV4-3 | - | CASSQEVLAPYNEQFF
TRBV19 | many | CASSNILSSGSNQPQHF
TRBV20-1 | few | CSARAGVYYGYTF
TRBV27 | - | CASSPGTGILYEQYF
TRBV27 | many | CASSFTGALNTEAFF
TRBV10-3 | - | CAISDPTEGGAQGEQFF
TRBV5-1 | many | CASSLVTGTSDDVGTRETQYF
TRBV18 | few | CASSPGHGYEQYF
TRBV5-1 | many | CASSFSLRELAKNIQYF
TRBV12-3/TRBV12-4 | many | CASTRSFSETQYF
TRBV4-1 | - | CASSQETREELFF
TRBV4-3 | many | CASSQDYPRGTDTQYF
TRBV27 | many | CATALGQSYEQYF
TRBV5-1 | few | CASSLEGAFAFF
TRBV19 | few | CASSIALMVGQFF
TRBV29-1 | many | CSVENRDFQRTQYF
TRBV9 | many | CASSVSGGQGITDTQYF
TRBV6-5 | few | CASSYPLAGGSTREFF
TRBV30 | - | CAWSVGGLDGYTF
TRBV4-3 | many | CASSQETSYEQYF
TRBV30 | many | CAWSGGVSTDTQYF
TRBV15 | many | CATSARSADTQYF
TRBV20-1 | - | CSARIIGRGHDYGYTF
TRBV4-3 | few | CASSHGQGRSYNEQFF
TRBV27 | few | CASSSGWTGYDKITPTQYF
TRBV13 | many | CASSLTLGQGAGEQYF
TRBV5-3 | few | CASSVQGGPANEKLFF
TRBV6-2/TRBV6-3 | - | CASREGTWDTEAFF
TRBV5-1 | - | CASSLGFSGASYEQYF
TRBV12-3/TRBV12-4 | many | CASSPVAQPQHF
TRBV2 | - | CASSDPRSNQPQHF
TRBV20-1 | - | CSAYPWRGGYTDTQYF
TRBV5-1 | many | CASSGTGLTYEQYF
TRBV6-4 | - | CASSDTSGGEDTQYF
TRBV5-6 | few | CASSLEALNTEAFF
TRBV5-6 | many | CASSSGQQINTEAFF
TRBV7-2 | many | CASSLDLGSYNEQFF
TRBV13 | many | CASSFGQNIQYF